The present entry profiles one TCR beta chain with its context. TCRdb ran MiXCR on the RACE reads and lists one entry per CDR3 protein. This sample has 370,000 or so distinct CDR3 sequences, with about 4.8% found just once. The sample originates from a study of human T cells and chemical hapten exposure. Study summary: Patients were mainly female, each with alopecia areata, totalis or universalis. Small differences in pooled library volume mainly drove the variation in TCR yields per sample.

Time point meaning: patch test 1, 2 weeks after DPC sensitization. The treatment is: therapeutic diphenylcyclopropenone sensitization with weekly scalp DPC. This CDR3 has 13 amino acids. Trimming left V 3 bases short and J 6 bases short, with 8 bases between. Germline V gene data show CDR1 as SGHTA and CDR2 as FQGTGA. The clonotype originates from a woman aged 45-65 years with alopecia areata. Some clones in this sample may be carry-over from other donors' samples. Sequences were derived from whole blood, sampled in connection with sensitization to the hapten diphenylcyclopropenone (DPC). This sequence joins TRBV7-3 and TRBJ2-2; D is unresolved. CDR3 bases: TGTGCCAGCAGCTTTAGTCTTTCCGGGGAGCTGTTTTTT. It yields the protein CASSFSLSGELFF.